These 28 T cell receptor beta chains originate from one sample sequenced in a study of sequential checkpoint blockade in melanoma. TCRdb's copy holds only in-frame clones and misses some; the assay was immunoSEQ multiplex PCR. The sample lists 3,000 to 4,000 clones, 18% occurring once. The treatment here: randomized to nivolumab then ipilimumab (arm A) or the reverse (arm B). This specimen consisted of tumor tissue (inferred from file names), obtained from a patient given nivolumab and ipilimumab in sequence. All receptors come from a human donor with melanoma.

This chain links TRBV15 with TRBJ2-5; no clear D gene. In germline, CDR1 is LNHNV, CDR2 YYDKDF (reference sequence). The CDR3 is 16 residues long. With 1 base removed from V and 7 bases from J, the gap between germline ends came to 19 bases. CDR3 sequence (DNA): TGTGCCACCAGCAGAGTTATTCGACAAACCCCAGTGACCCAGTACTTC. This codes for CATSRVIRQTPVTQYF.

This clone was seen a handful of times. The V call is TRBV28, the J call TRBJ1-5; a weak D match, TRBD1 (5 bases). The ends were cut back, 2 bases at V and 3 bases at J, with 17 bases in the middle. The length of the CDR3 is 17 residues. Germline values: CDR1 MDHEN, CDR2 SYDVKM. The CDR3 loop is CASSLLDPGPSNQPQHF. The CDR3 DNA follows: TGTGCCAGCAGTTTACTGGACCCAGGGCCGTCCAATCAGCCCCAGCATTTT.

The chain recombines TRBV1 with TRBJ1-5; the table's D call of TRBD1 was not tested on the DNA. TRBV1 is a pseudogene segment. This CDR3 has 15 amino acids. The CDR3 loop reads CTRGGDCRTNQPQHF. The CDR3 nucleotides are TGCACCAGAGGGGGAGATTGCCGTACTAATCAGCCCCAGCATTTT.

This clone was observed at least ten times. The chain links TRBV9 to TRBJ2-2, with TRBD2 as a possible D gene (5 bases). This CDR3 region has 14 residues. Trimming took off 4 bases at V and 4 bases at J, with 11 bases between the two ends. Germline V CDR1 and CDR2: SGDLS, YYNGEE. In DNA, the CDR3 is TGTGCCAGCAGCACCACTAGTTCCACCGGGGAGCTGTTTTTT. Its translation: CASSTTSSTGELFF.

This clone has more than one count but fewer than ten. This sequence joins TRBV28 and TRBJ2-5; 7 bases match TRBD2. Germline CDR1 reads MDHEN; CDR2 reads SYDVKM. The V and J ends lost 6 bases and 5 bases, in that order; junction bases with no gene match: 12. The CDR3 runs 15 residues. CDR3 DNA: TGTGCCAGCAGCTTTGGTCGGGGGGATTTTGAGACCCAGTACTTC. Protein product: CASSFGRGDFETQYF.

The sample holds a few counts of this clone. This rearrangement joins TRBV30 to TRBJ1-2; D is possibly TRBD1 (6 bases). Between the trimmed V and J ends, which lost 3 bases and 4 bases, there was a span of 12 bases. CDR1 GTSNPN and CDR2 SVGIG come from the germline V gene (reference sequence). CDR3 length: 13 amino acids. The CDR3 sequence: CAWSAGASYGYTF. CDR3 in DNA: TGTGCCTGGAGCGCGGGGGCTAGCTATGGCTACACCTTC.

This clone was detected only a few times. The rearrangement uses TRBV11-3 and TRBJ2-1; D assignment may be TRBD1 or TRBD2 (5 bases each). V was trimmed by 4 bases and J by 0 bases, leaving 7 bases between them. Germline V gives CDR1 SGHNT, CDR2 YENEEA. The CDR3 covers 14 residues. The CDR3 protein is CASSSGSSYNEQFF. CDR3 sequence (DNA): TGTGCCAGCAGCTCAGGGAGCTCCTACAATGAGCAGTTCTTC.

This clone was seen at least ten times. The chain couples TRBV6-8 to TRBJ2-6, with D possibly TRBD1 on 6 matching bases. Looked up from germline, CDR1 is MNHGY and CDR2 is SAAAGT. CDR3 length: 17 residues. Trimming pared 6 bases from V and 0 bases from J, leaving 15 bases between. As DNA, the CDR3 is TGTGCCAGCAGAATAATATGGGACAACTCTGGGGCCAACGTCCTGACTTTC. Translating gives CASRIIWDNSGANVLTF.

This chain connects TRBV19 to TRBJ2-1, with D maybe TRBD2 (7 bases). Trimming took off 7 bases at V and 8 bases at J, with 15 bases between the two ends. The CDR3 totals 13 residues. The germline gives CDR1 LNHDA, CDR2 SQIVND (reference sequence). The CDR3 DNA sequence: TGTGCCAGTAAGGTGGGGGGGCTAGATGAGCAGTTCTTC. Protein: CASKVGGLDEQFF.

By sample share, this clone is medium-sized. The chain employs TRBV11-3 and TRBJ2-7; TRBD2 aligns across 9 bases. This CDR3 contains 14 residues. Germline CDR1 is SGHNT and CDR2 is YENEEA. Germline trimming cut 2 bases from V and 5 bases from J; bases unmatched to any gene: 4. CDR3 bases: TGTGCCAGCAGCTTAATGCGGGGGGGAAACGAGCAGTACTTC. Amino acids: CASSLMRGGNEQYF.

CDR3: CASISMTGVAFF. The CDR3 DNA reads TGTGCCAGTATTAGCATGACCGGGGTGGCTTTCTTT. The chain joins TRBV9 to TRBJ1-1; unclear D gene. CDR3 length: 12 amino acids. Germline V lookup: CDR1 SGDLS, CDR2 YYNGEE. Trimming shortened V by 8 bases and J by 11 bases, and 19 bases separated the two germline ends.

Relative to its sample, this clone is medium-sized. This chain joins TRBV6-8 and TRBJ1-1; D is unclear. This CDR3 region has 14 residues. V lost 6 bases to trimming and J lost 0 bases, with 11 bases between them. Germline V lookup: CDR1 MNHGY, CDR2 SAAAGT. The DNA for the CDR3 is TGTGCCAGCAGGACCGCCGTAATGAACACTGAAGCTTTCTTT. It yields the protein CASRTAVMNTEAFF.

In its sample, this clone is medium-sized. V is TRBV11-3 and J is TRBJ2-4; perhaps TRBD1 as D (6 bases). The germline gives CDR1 SGHNT, CDR2 YENEEA. CDR3 length equals 14 residues. The V end lost 5 bases, the J end lost 8 bases, and 16 bases lay between the germline ends. CDR3 sequence (DNA): TGTGCCAGCAGCGAACTACAGGGAACGCACATTCAGTACTTC. It is translated as CASSELQGTHIQYF. The full variable domain, its missing parts supplied by reference TRBV11-3 and TRBJ2-4, is EAGVVQSPRYKIIEKKQPVAFWCNPISGHNTLYWYLQNLGQGPELLIRYENEEAVDDSQLPKDRFSAERLKGVDSTLKIQPAELGDSAVYLCASSELQGTHIQYFGAGTRLSVL.

This clone was counted ten times or more. The chain uses TRBV28 and TRBJ2-1; 8 bases are a match to TRBD2. CDR1 MDHEN and CDR2 SYDVKM come from the germline V gene. The CDR3 spans 16 residues. Losses at the gene ends were 5 bases for V and 3 bases for J; bases not matched to a gene: 9. The CDR3, as DNA: TGTGCCAGCAGTCCCTTACTAGCGGAAGGCTACAATGAGCAGTTCTTC. It yields the protein CASSPLLAEGYNEQFF.

V usage is TRBV28 and J usage is TRBJ2-7, with D tentatively TRBD1 or TRBD2 (5 bases each). V was clipped by 2 bases and J by 0 bases, with 17 bases between them. The germline gives CDR1 MDHEN, CDR2 SYDVKM. CDR3 length equals 17 residues. Here the CDR3 DNA reads TGTGCCAGCAGTTTAGTATTGTTTGGGGCGGGCTCCTACGAGCAGTACTTC. Translated: CASSLVLFGAGSYEQYF.

The genes are TRBV30 and TRBJ1-2; D gene unclear. Germline values: CDR1 GTSNPN, CDR2 SVGIG (reference sequence). The CDR3 sequence is 12 residues long. Trimming removed 1 base at V and 1 base at J, with 4 bases between. The CDR3 region has the DNA TGTGCCTGGAGTGGGGTTAACTATGGCTACACCTTC. This sequence encodes CAWSGVNYGYTF.

The chain uses TRBV19 and TRBJ1-1; D might be TRBD1 (5 bases). The V gene's germline CDR1 is LNHDA and CDR2 SQIVND (reference sequence). The CDR3 is made up of 13 amino acids. V gave up 4 bases and J gave up 1 base, with 7 bases separating them. The CDR3 is CASSKTGNTEAFF. Here the CDR3 DNA reads TGTGCCAGTAGTAAAACAGGGAACACTGAAGCTTTCTTT.

This clone was found many times. The J gene is TRBJ2-3, the V gene TRBV11-3; D remains ambiguous. With 3 bases removed from V and 1 base from J, the gap between germline ends came to 11 bases. The CDR3 is 15 amino acids. Germline values: CDR1 SGHNT, CDR2 YENEEA. The CDR3 here is CASSFFPRGTDTQYF. The CDR3 DNA follows: TGTGCCAGCAGCTTTTTCCCAAGAGGCACAGATACGCAGTATTTT.

In DNA, the CDR3 is TGTGCCAGCAGTTACTCTCCGGGACAGGGGACAGATACGCAGTATTTT. It translates to CASSYSPGQGTDTQYF. The chain combines TRBV6-8 with TRBJ2-3; 10 bases map to TRBD1. The CDR3 has 16 residues. Germline-derived CDR1 and CDR2 are MNHGY and SAAAGT. The junction had 3 bases not matched to a gene; V was cut back by 0 bases and J by 3 bases.

The chain is built from TRBV29-1 and TRBJ2-6; D is unclear. Trimming pared 6 bases from V and 0 bases from J, leaving 21 bases between. Germline CDR1 and CDR2: SQVTM and ANQGSEA. The CDR3 is 18 residues long. CDR3 sequence: CSVPQDLTAYSGANVLTF. For the CDR3, the DNA is TGCAGCGTCCCACAAGACCTGACGGCGTACTCTGGGGCCAACGTCCTGACTTTC. The full variable domain, completed using reference TRBV29-1 and TRBJ2-6, is SAVISQKPSRDICQRGTSLTIQCQVDSQVTMMFWYRQQPGQSLTLIATANQGSEATYESGFVIDKFPISRPNLTFSTLTVSNMSPEDSSIYLCSVPQDLTAYSGANVLTFGAGSRLTVL.

The table lists this clone with many counts. The chain has TRBV11-3 and TRBJ1-3, with 9 bases lining up with TRBD1. Germline loops: CDR1 SGHNT, CDR2 YENEEA. J gave up 0 bases and V 4 bases, and 10 bases lay outside the gene matches. The CDR3 extends over 18 amino acids. CDR3 nucleotide sequence: TGTGCCAGCAGCTACAGGACAGGGGCCAGACTCTCTGGAAACACCATATATTTT. Encoded protein: CASSYRTGARLSGNTIYF. Complete variable domain (other parts from reference TRBV11-3 and TRBJ1-3): EAGVVQSPRYKIIEKKQPVAFWCNPISGHNTLYWYLQNLGQGPELLIRYENEEAVDDSQLPKDRFSAERLKGVDSTLKIQPAELGDSAVYLCASSYRTGARLSGNTIYFGEGSWLTVV.

The V call is TRBV30, the J call TRBJ2-7; 7 bases map to TRBD1. The CDR3 consists of 13 residues. The J segment lost 3 bases and the V segment lost 3 bases, leaving 5 bases of the junction unmatched. CDR1 is GTSNPN, CDR2 SVGIG, per germline (reference sequence). CDR3 DNA sequence: TGTGCCTGGAGACCCGGGACAGTCTACGAGCAGTACTTC. Translation: CAWRPGTVYEQYF.

By share of the sample, this clone is medium-sized. In DNA form, the CDR3 reads TGTGCCAGCAGCTCCACTGGGACAGGGGGCGAGACCCAGTACTTC. Translation gives CASSSTGTGGETQYF. The gene calls are TRBV11-3 and TRBJ2-5, with 12 bases lining up with TRBD1. Trimming took 4 bases from V and 5 from J; bases not matched to a gene: 5. The CDR3 has 15 residues. Germline V gene sequence: CDR1 SGHNT, CDR2 YENEEA. The full variable domain, its missing parts supplied by reference TRBV11-3 and TRBJ2-5, is EAGVVQSPRYKIIEKKQPVAFWCNPISGHNTLYWYLQNLGQGPELLIRYENEEAVDDSQLPKDRFSAERLKGVDSTLKIQPAELGDSAVYLCASSSTGTGGETQYFGPGTRLLVL.

This rearrangement joins TRBV30 to TRBJ1-2; D is ambiguous. This CDR3 contains 11 residues. The germline CDR1 and CDR2 sequences are GTSNPN and SVGIG (reference sequence). Trimming pared 5 bases from V and 7 bases from J, leaving 11 bases between. The DNA for the CDR3 is TGTGCCTGGGTGACGGGGATTGGCTACACCTTC. It encodes CAWVTGIGYTF.

This chain uses TRBV19 with TRBJ2-1, with D unclear. Looked up from germline, CDR1 is LNHDA and CDR2 is SQIVND (reference sequence). V dropped 1 base and J dropped 2 bases, with 9 bases sitting between them. The CDR3 covers 15 residues. The CDR3 region has the DNA TGTGCCAGTAGTATAGCCCCTGCTACCTACAATGAGCAGTTCTTC. It codes for CASSIAPATYNEQFF.

The sample holds a few counts of this clone. CDR3 nucleotides: TGTGCCAGCAGCCCGGGACAAGGATACAATGAGCAGTTCTTC. Translation: CASSPGQGYNEQFF. This chain connects TRBV11-3 to TRBJ2-1; D might be TRBD1 (6 bases). CDR1 and CDR2 (germline): SGHNT, YENEEA. V was trimmed by 5 bases and J by 4 bases, leaving 12 bases between them. The CDR3 is made up of 14 amino acids.

This clone rates as medium-sized. The rearrangement joins TRBV6-8 to TRBJ1-5; D remains ambiguous. CDR3 size: 12 residues. V lost 5 bases to trimming and J lost 3 bases, with 5 bases between them. CDR1 and CDR2 (germline): MNHGY, SAAAGT. Here the CDR3 reads CASSLDNQPQHF. The CDR3 DNA reads as TGTGCCAGCAGTCTAGACAATCAGCCCCAGCATTTT.

This clone was seen only a few times. V is TRBV5-1 and J is TRBJ2-7; D perhaps matches TRBD1 (5 bases). CDR3 length: 14 residues. Germline loops: CDR1 SGHRS, CDR2 YFSETQ. The V end lost 4 bases, the J end lost 2 bases, and 13 bases lay between the germline ends. CDR3 DNA: TGCGCCAGCAGCGATCAGGGAAGGACCTACGAGCAGTACTTC. Amino acids: CASSDQGRTYEQYF.